A single sample gave rise to the 2 T cell receptor beta chains below, sequenced in a study of blood T cell repertoires in COVID-19 (TCRdb year 2020). Library creation used the immunoSEQ multiplex PCR assay. Not all clones reach the TCRdb copy of this immuneACCESS table, which keeps in-frame sequences only. Checked studies attribute under half of the gap to unresolved V genes and leave the rest unexplained. This sample comprises fewer than 130,000 clones, approximately 82% of them detected only once. The ten largest clones capture around 4% of the sample. Sequenced material: peripheral blood. These receptors came from a woman older than 75 with acute or convalescent COVID-19.

The genes are TRBV30 and TRBJ2-5, with 7 bases lining up with TRBD1. Germline V gives CDR1 GTSNPN, CDR2 SVGIG (reference sequence). The CDR3 extends over 14 amino acids. The V segment lost 1 base and the J segment 3 bases; nucleotides outside the gene matches: 5. For the CDR3, the DNA is TGTGCCTGGAGTGGAACCGGGACAGAAGAGACCCAGTACTTC. Translating gives CAWSGTGTEETQYF.

The chain carries TRBV18 and TRBJ1-5, with D possibly being TRBD1 (5 bases). Trimming shortened V by 3 bases and J by 3 bases, and 15 bases separated the two germline ends. Germline V lookup: CDR1 KGHSH, CDR2 LQKENI. The CDR3 is 16 residues long. In DNA, the CDR3 is TGTGCCAGCTCACCGATCGGAGACAGACTCAATCAGCCCCAGCATTTT. Its protein product is CASSPIGDRLNQPQHF.